Listed here are 2 T cell receptor beta chains from one sample, sequenced in a study of blood T cell repertoires in COVID-19. Clones were sequenced by immunoSEQ multiplex PCR, and TCRdb holds only the in-frame ones, with some missing. Here the sample spans hundreds of thousands of clones, roughly 80% being singletons. The sample taken for sequencing was PBMCs or T cells enriched from blood (not recorded which). These receptor sequences come from a man between 35 and 55 years old who had been exposed to COVID-19.

V is TRBV6-1 and J is TRBJ2-2; TRBD2 agrees at 8 bases. The CDR3 sequence is 15 residues long. V dropped 3 bases and J dropped 5; count of bases not matched to a gene: 5. Germline assignment: CDR1 MNHNS and CDR2 SASEGT. CDR3 in DNA: TGTGCCAGCAGTGACGGGACTAGGTTAACCGGGGAGCTGTTTTTT. Protein: CASSDGTRLTGELFF.

This clone was recorded many times. CDR3 amino acids: CASSLRQAENSPLHF. The CDR3 DNA follows: TGTGCCAGCAGCTTACGCCAGGCCGAAAATTCACCCCTCCACTTT. V gene TRBV7-3 combines with J gene TRBJ1-6; the D is unclear. Trimming shortened V by 2 bases and J by 7 bases, and 12 bases separated the two germline ends. The CDR3 has 15 residues. Germline assignment: CDR1 SGHTA and CDR2 FQGTGA.